Following are 17 T cell receptor beta chains from one sample sequenced in a study of cytomegalovirus exposure and HLA in healthy donors. PCR employed 60 Vbeta and 13 Jbeta primers. Sequencing was performed with immunoSEQ multiplex PCR; in TCRdb, only in-frame clones are kept and a portion is missing. The sample lists under 200,000 clones; roughly 78% were seen once. The sequenced material came from PBMCs. The receptors were sampled from a man in his forties or fifties in good health and CMV-seronegative.

This chain joins TRBV6-6 and TRBJ1-5; 7 bases map to TRBD1. The CDR3 has 13 amino acids. V gave up 2 bases and J gave up 5 bases; unmatched junction bases: 0. Per germline, CDR1 MNHNY and CDR2 SVGAGI (reference sequence). This CDR3 is CASSYGTDQPQHF. The CDR3 DNA reads TGTGCCAGCAGTTACGGGACAGATCAGCCCCAGCATTTT.

V usage is TRBV6-5 and J usage is TRBJ2-5, with D perhaps matching TRBD1 (6 bases). Trimming left V 6 bases short and J 5 bases short, with 13 bases between. The CDR3 covers 13 residues. Germline-derived CDR1 and CDR2 are MNHEY and SVGAGI. The CDR3 here is CASRRTASETQYF. CDR3 nucleotide sequence: TGTGCCAGCAGGCGGACAGCTTCCGAGACCCAGTACTTC.

The chain is built from TRBV19 and TRBJ2-2; 10 bases agree with TRBD2. Germline loops: CDR1 LNHDA, CDR2 SQIVND (reference sequence). The junction had 9 bases not matched to a gene; V was cut back by 8 bases and J by 6 bases. The length of the CDR3 is 15 residues. DNA for the CDR3: TGTGCCAGTGCCCAGAGCGGGAGGGGGGCCGGGGAGCTGTTTTTT. Residues: CASAQSGRGAGELFF.

This clone has just one count. This sequence joins TRBV28 and TRBJ1-2; 7 bases align to TRBD1. This CDR3 has 12 amino acids. Germline-derived CDR1 and CDR2 are MDHEN and SYDVKM. V lost 7 bases, J lost 6 bases, and 5 bases stayed unmatched. CDR3 sequence reads: CASNVDRDGYTF. CDR3 bases: TGTGCCAGCAATGTCGACAGGGATGGCTACACCTTC.

The chain recombines TRBV19 with TRBJ1-2; 8 positions agree with TRBD1. The V segment lost 4 bases and the J segment 8 bases; nucleotides outside the gene matches: 6. This CDR3 is built from 13 residues. Per the germline V gene, CDR1 is LNHDA and CDR2 is SQIVND (reference sequence). The CDR3 DNA reads TGTGCCAGTAGTACCGACAGGGGAAGGGGCTACACCTTC. Its protein is CASSTDRGRGYTF.

The chain employs TRBV28 and TRBJ2-3; maybe TRBD1 (5 bases). This CDR3 region has 15 residues. Germline CDR1 and CDR2: MDHEN and SYDVKM. Trimming left V 8 bases short and J 2 bases short, with 17 bases between. The CDR3 sequence is CASQGRSGLTDTQYF. The CDR3 bases are TGTGCCAGCCAGGGAAGGTCGGGCCTCACAGATACGCAGTATTTT.

The V gene is TRBV14, the J gene TRBJ1-1; D ambiguous. V gave up 0 bases and J gave up 0 bases, with 11 bases separating them. The CDR3 is 16 residues long. Germline assignment: CDR1 SGHDN and CDR2 FVKESK. The CDR3 region has the DNA TGTGCCAGCAGCCAAGAAACGGCGGCTATGAACACTGAAGCTTTCTTT. This gives the protein CASSQETAAMNTEAFF.

This sequence joins TRBV27 and TRBJ2-5; TRBD1 matches 7 bases. The DNA matches TRBJ2-7 better at its end, which makes the J call doubtful. This CDR3 is built from 16 residues. The germline gives CDR1 MNHEY, CDR2 SMNVEV (reference sequence). The CDR3 is CASTKMRSGQEYEQYF. The CDR3 DNA follows: TGTGCCAGCACCAAAATGCGCTCCGGACAGGAGTACGAGCAGTACTTC.

The chain combines TRBV19 with TRBJ2-1, with D tentatively TRBD1 (6 bases). The germline V gene encodes CDR1 LNHDA and CDR2 SQIVND (reference sequence). V lost 4 bases and J 6 bases, leaving 13 bases between the germline ends. CDR3 length: 14 amino acids. The CDR3 reads CASSTSGVGNEQFF. Written as DNA, the CDR3 is TGTGCCAGTAGTACGTCAGGGGTGGGCAATGAGCAGTTCTTC.

This clone was seen once. V is TRBV2 and J is TRBJ1-1; D is uncertain. Trimming took off 4 bases at V and 5 bases at J, with 14 bases between the two ends. The CDR3 totals 14 residues. Germline CDR1 and CDR2: SNHLY and FYNNEI. In DNA form, the CDR3 reads TGTGCCAGCAGTGCTGACACGTATGGTACTGAAGCTTTCTTT. It yields the protein CASSADTYGTEAFF.

There are a few counts of this clone. J is TRBJ2-1 and V is TRBV19, with 7 nucleotides matching TRBD2. J was trimmed by 6 bases and V by 3 bases; bases with no gene match: 8. Germline V CDR1 and CDR2: LNHDA, SQIVND (reference sequence). CDR3 length: 15 amino acids. This chain's CDR3 is CASSITAGKGNEQFF. In DNA form, the CDR3 reads TGTGCCAGTAGTATTACAGCGGGAAAGGGCAATGAGCAGTTCTTC.

This clone was recorded once. One end of the junction is discordant with germline, which a read error may explain. In DNA form, the CDR3 reads TGTTCCAGCAGCCCTGACAGGGGATATGAAAAACTGTTTTTT. Translating gives CSSSPDRGYEKLFF. This chain joins TRBV7-9 and TRBJ1-4; TRBD1 agrees at 8 bases. Germline V gene lookup returns CDR1 SEHNR and CDR2 FQNEAQ (reference sequence). The CDR3 extends over 14 amino acids.

CDR3 DNA sequence: TGTGCCAGCAGTGCCCCCCGACAGGGGGCCTACGAGCAGTACTTC. Translating gives CASSAPRQGAYEQYF. This chain links TRBV2 with TRBJ2-7, with 9 nucleotides matching TRBD1. From germline, CDR1 is SNHLY and CDR2 FYNNEI. CDR3 length equals 15 residues. V shed 4 bases, J shed 2 bases, and the junction held 6 bases outside the gene matches.

The rearrangement uses TRBV11-2 and TRBJ2-3; D gene uncertain. The CDR3 consists of 13 residues. The germline V and J ends were trimmed by 2 bases and 2 bases, with 5 bases remaining between them. CDR1 SGHAT and CDR2 FQNNGV come from the germline V gene. This chain's CDR3 is CASSLYYTDTQYF. The CDR3 DNA reads as TGTGCCAGCAGCTTATACTACACAGATACGCAGTATTTT.

The chain couples TRBV15 to TRBJ1-5, with TRBD1 identical over 8 bases. The germline CDR1 and CDR2 sequences are LNHNV and YYDKDF (reference sequence). CDR3 length equals 12 residues. The trim removed 1 base at V and 11 bases at J, leaving 1 base unmatched. CDR3 sequence (DNA): TGTGCCACCAGCAGAGGGACAGGGTCCCAGCATTTT. It codes for CATSRGTGSQHF.

This clone has a handful of counts. The genes are TRBV7-8 and TRBJ2-1; 10 nucleotides match TRBD1. The CDR3 contains 12 residues. V was pared by 3 bases and J by 14 bases, with 4 bases of the junction left unmatched. Germline CDR1 SGHVS, CDR2 FQNEAQ. The CDR3 protein is CASSFLDRGKFF. As DNA, the CDR3 is TGTGCCAGCAGCTTTTTGGACAGGGGGAAGTTCTTC.

This CDR3 is CASSPPGQTYGYTF. The CDR3 DNA follows: TGTGCCAGCAGTCCCCCGGGACAGACTTATGGCTACACCTTC. The rearrangement links TRBV28 to TRBJ1-2, with 7 positions matching TRBD1. With V trimmed by 5 bases and J by 5 bases, 8 bases remained unmatched. This CDR3 spans 14 amino acids. Germline V gene lookup returns CDR1 MDHEN and CDR2 SYDVKM.